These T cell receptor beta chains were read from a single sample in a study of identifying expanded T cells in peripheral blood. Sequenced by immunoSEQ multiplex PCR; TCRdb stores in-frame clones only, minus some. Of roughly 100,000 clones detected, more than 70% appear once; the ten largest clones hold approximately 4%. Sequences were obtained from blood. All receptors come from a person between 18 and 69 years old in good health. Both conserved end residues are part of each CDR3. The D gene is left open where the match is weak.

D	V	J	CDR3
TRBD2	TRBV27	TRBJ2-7	CASSPPSSGIYHEQYF
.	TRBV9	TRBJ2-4	CASSTSGSHSSKNIQYF
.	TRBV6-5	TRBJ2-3	CASSSLSTQYF
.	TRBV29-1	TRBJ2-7	CSALTGPYEQYF
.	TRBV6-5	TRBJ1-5	CASNQGFDQPQHF
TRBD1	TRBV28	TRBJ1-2	CASSRAGTVSNYGYTF
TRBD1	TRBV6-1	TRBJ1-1	CASSEGGRGIIEAFF
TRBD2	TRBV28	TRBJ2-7	CASSFSGSGRPYEQYF
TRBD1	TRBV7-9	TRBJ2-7	CASSQPRQGSYEQYF
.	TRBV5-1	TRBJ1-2	CASSPTTDNYGYTF
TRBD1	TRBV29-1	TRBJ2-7	CSVGGDRSYEQYF
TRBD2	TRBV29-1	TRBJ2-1	CSVEPSGRVNEQFF
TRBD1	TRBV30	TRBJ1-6	CAWSQGANSPLHF
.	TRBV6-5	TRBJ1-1	CASSSLTPRREAFF
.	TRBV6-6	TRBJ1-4	CASSFSATNEKLFF
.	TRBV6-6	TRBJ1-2	CASTEAPNYGYTF
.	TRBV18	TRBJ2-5	CASSPLQGRGETQYF
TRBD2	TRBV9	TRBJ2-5	CASSVGFSGTNVQETQYF
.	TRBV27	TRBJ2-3	CASGSRLLSTDTQYF
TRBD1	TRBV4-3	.	CASSQDPRGRYEQYF
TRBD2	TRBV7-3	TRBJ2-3	CASSLTGTSGTSTDTQYF
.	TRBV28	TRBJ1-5	CASNRDGVNQPQHF
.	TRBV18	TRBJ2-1	CASSPQGGGNNEQFF
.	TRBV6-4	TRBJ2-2	CASSDSAGGDANTGELFF
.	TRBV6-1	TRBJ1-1	CASSETQPQGGEGAFF
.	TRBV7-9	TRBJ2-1	CASSLGYNEQFF
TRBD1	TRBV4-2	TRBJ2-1	CASSQPGQGVNEQFF
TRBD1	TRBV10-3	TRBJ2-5	CAISEISGQYQETQYF
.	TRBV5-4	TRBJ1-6	CASSLAGSYNSPLHF
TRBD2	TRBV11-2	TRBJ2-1	CASRIPGLTDEQFF
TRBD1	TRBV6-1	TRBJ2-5	CASSSDRFQETQYF
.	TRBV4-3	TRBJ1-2	CASSQGWGDGYTF
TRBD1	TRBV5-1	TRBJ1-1	CASSRTGSMNTEAFF
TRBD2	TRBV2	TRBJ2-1	CASSEVRGGDNEQFF
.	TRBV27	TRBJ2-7	CASRNSYEQYF
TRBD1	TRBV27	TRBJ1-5	CASSSLRDREKGQPQHF